This TCR beta chain is drawn from a study of cytomegalovirus exposure and HLA in healthy donors. Study information: Unique TCRs numbering about 85 million, obtained from HLA-typed donors, made up an early data release.

The study, taken as a whole, reports: The authors enumerated over 150 TCR beta chains as linked to cytomegalovirus. Later analysis suggested links between common viral pathogens and several top significant clusters. For most subjects, TCR beta sequences were reported to predict HLA-A and HLA-B alleles with accuracy.

The study ran its PCR with 60 Vbeta and 13 Jbeta primers. Clones were sequenced by immunoSEQ multiplex PCR, and TCRdb holds only the in-frame ones, with some missing. The sample consists of about 190,000 clones, roughly four fifths of them appearing once. On this clone itself: No antigen is known for it.

The germline V gene encodes CDR1 LNHDA and CDR2 SQIVND (reference sequence). Trimming removed 6 bases from V and 2 bases from J, with 17 bases in between. This CDR3 has 17 residues. The TCR comes from a woman between 25 and 40 years old in good health and CMV-seropositive. The genes are TRBV19 and TRBJ2-6, with D perhaps matching TRBD2 (6 bases). Sequencing was carried out using PBMCs. The CDR3 DNA is TGTGCCAGTAGCGCGGGACGGGCTCGAACTGGGGCCAACGTCCTGACTTTC. It translates to CASSAGRARTGANVLTF. Variable domain in full (rest from reference TRBV19 and TRBJ2-6): DGGITQSPKYLFRKEGQNVTLSCEQNLNHDAMYWYRQDPGQGLRLIYYSQIVNDFQKGDIAEGYSVSREKKESFPLTVTSAQKNPTAFYLCASSAGRARTGANVLTFGAGSRLTVL.